Here is one TCR beta chain with its context. Trimming left V 2 bases short and J 10 bases short, with 14 bases between. This CDR3 has 12 residues. Germline V gene data show CDR1 as GTSNPN and CDR2 as SVGIG (reference sequence). The sample belongs to a study of blood T cell repertoires in COVID-19. The authors' processing: Reference gene primer amplification gave nucleated cell count estimates. Profiling relied on immunoSEQ multiplex PCR, and the TCRdb table lists in-frame clones only, not all of them. V and J calls and clone size come straight from that table; D and trimming were deduced from the DNA. The data show 250,000 to 300,000 clones, with 85% to 90% seen just once and 15% held by the top ten.

Material: PBMCs or T cells enriched from blood (not recorded which). The sequence came from a man younger than 35 who had recovered from COVID-19. The chain joins TRBV30 to TRBJ1-1; unclear D gene. This CDR3 is CAWSIKSGLAFF. CDR3 nucleotides: TGTGCCTGGAGTATTAAATCGGGATTAGCTTTCTTT. Full variable domain (remainder filled in from reference TRBV30 and TRBJ1-1): SQTIHQWPATLVQPVGSPLSLECTVEGTSNPNLYWYRQAAGRGLQLLFYSVGIGQISSEVPQNLSASRPQDRQFILSSKKLLLSDSGFYLCAWSIKSGLAFFGQGTRLTVV.